This paragraph covers one T cell receptor (beta chain) sequence. The data were taken from a study of cytomegalovirus exposure and HLA in healthy donors. The PCR employed 60 Vbeta primers together with 13 Jbeta primers. Here immunoSEQ multiplex PCR was the method, and the copy in TCRdb shows in-frame clones only, minus some. Altogether 90,000 to 110,000 clones are present, under 85% being singletons, with the ten largest covering over 6.5%. The CDR3 totals 18 residues. Germline loops: CDR1 LGHNT, CDR2 FRNRAP. Germline trimming cut 2 bases from V and 5 bases from J; bases unmatched to any gene: 14. The chain recombines TRBV12-5 with TRBJ1-4; the match to TRBD1 covers 7 bases. The clonotype was recovered from a woman aged 40 to 49 in good health and CMV-seropositive. Sequences were obtained from PBMCs. Written as DNA, the CDR3 is TGTGCTAGTGGTTTGCCCGTGGGACAGAAAGATGAGAATGAAAAACTGTTTTTT. Its translation: CASGLPVGQKDENEKLFF.